This T cell receptor (beta chain) originates from a study of blood T cell repertoires in COVID-19. Study-level information: The United States, Italy and Spain provided the acute and convalescent COVID-19 samples. T cells, B-cell-depleted T cells, or PBMCs provided the cDNA or gDNA that served as material.

CDR1 and CDR2 from the germline V gene are MNHEY and SVGAGI. V was trimmed by 8 bases and J by 4 bases, leaving 8 bases between them. The CDR3 length is 12 residues. Clones were sequenced by immunoSEQ multiplex PCR, and TCRdb holds only the in-frame ones, with some missing. The table includes under 350,000 clones, roughly 87% detected once. Sequences were obtained from peripheral blood. V gene TRBV6-5 combines with J gene TRBJ1-4; D call uncertain. The TCR originated in a human donor in a cohort sampled during active COVID-19. Written as DNA, the CDR3 is TGTGCCAGCGGCAGAATTAATGAAAAACTGTTTTTT. Translated: CASGRINEKLFF.